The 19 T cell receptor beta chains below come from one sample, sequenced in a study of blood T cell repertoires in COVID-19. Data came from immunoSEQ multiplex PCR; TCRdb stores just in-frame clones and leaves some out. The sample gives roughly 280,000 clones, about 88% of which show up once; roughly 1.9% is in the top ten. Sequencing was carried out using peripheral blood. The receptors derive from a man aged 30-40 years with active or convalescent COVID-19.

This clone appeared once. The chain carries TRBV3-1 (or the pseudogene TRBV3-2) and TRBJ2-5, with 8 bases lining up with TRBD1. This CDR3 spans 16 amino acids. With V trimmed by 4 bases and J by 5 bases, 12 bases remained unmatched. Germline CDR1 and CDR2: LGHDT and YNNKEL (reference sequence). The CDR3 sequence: CASSPDETGAGETQYF. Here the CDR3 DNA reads TGTGCCAGCAGCCCGGATGAGACAGGGGCAGGGGAGACCCAGTACTTC.

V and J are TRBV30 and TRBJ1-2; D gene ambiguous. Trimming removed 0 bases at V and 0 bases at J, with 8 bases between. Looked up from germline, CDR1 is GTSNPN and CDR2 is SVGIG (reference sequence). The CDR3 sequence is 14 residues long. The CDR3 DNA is TGTGCCTGGAGTGTAAATAGTCCTAACTATGGCTACACCTTC. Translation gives CAWSVNSPNYGYTF. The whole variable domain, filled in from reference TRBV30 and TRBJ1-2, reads SQTIHQWPATLVQPVGSPLSLECTVEGTSNPNLYWYRQAAGRGLQLLFYSVGIGQISSEVPQNLSASRPQDRQFILSSKKLLLSDSGFYLCAWSVNSPNYGYTFGSGTRLTVV.

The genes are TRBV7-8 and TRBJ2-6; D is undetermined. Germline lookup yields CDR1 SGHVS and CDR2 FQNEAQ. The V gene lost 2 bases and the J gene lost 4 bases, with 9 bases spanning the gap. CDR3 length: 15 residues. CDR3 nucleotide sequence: TGTGCCAGCAGCTTATCGTCGACAGGGGCCAACGTCCTGACTTTC. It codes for CASSLSSTGANVLTF.

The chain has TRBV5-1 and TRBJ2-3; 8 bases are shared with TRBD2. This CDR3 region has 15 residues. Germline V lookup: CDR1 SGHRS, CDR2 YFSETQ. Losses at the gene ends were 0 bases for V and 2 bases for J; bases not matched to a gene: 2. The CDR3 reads CASSLEAGDTDTQYF. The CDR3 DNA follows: TGCGCCAGCAGCTTGGAAGCGGGGGACACAGATACGCAGTATTTT.

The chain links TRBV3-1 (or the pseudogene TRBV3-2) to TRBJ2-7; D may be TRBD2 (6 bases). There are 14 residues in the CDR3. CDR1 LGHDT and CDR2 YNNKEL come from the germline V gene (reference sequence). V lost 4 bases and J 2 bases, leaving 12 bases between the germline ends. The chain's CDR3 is CASSPGGATYEQYF. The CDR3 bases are TGTGCCAGCAGCCCCGGGGGAGCCACCTACGAGCAGTACTTC.

The CDR3 DNA reads as TGTGCCAGCAGTGAAGGGTGGACGGGAGCGAACACTGAAGCTTTCTTT. Translation gives CASSEGWTGANTEAFF. V is TRBV2 and J is TRBJ1-1, with D uncertain. CDR1 is SNHLY, CDR2 FYNNEI, per germline. The CDR3 consists of 16 residues. The V and J ends lost 1 base and 1 base respectively, with 13 bases between them. Full variable domain (remainder filled in from reference TRBV2 and TRBJ1-1): EPEVTQTPSHQVTQMGQEVILRCVPISNHLYFYWYRQILGQKVEFLVSFYNNEISEKSEIFDDQFSVERPDGSNFTLKIRSTKLEDSAMYFCASSEGWTGANTEAFFGQGTRLTVV.

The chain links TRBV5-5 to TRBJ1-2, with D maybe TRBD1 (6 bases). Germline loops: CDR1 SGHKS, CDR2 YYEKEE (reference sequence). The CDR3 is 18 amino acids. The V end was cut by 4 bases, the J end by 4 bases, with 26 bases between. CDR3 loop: CASSQRGGNHLLGYGYTF. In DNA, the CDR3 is TGTGCCAGCAGCCAAAGGGGGGGAAACCACCTTCTTGGCTATGGCTACACCTTC.

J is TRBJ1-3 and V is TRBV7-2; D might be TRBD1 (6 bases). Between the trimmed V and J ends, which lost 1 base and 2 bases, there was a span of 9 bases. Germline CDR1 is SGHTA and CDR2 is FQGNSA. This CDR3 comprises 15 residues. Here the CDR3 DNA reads TGTGCCAGCAGCTTAGATAGGGGGACTGGAAACACCATATATTTT. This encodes CASSLDRGTGNTIYF.

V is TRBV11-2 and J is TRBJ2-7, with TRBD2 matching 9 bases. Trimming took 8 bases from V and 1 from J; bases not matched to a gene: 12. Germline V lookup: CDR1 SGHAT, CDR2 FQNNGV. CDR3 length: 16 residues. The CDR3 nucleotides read TGTGCCAGCGGCTCCCGCGGGCTAGCGGGGTCCTACGAGCAGTACTTC. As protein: CASGSRGLAGSYEQYF.

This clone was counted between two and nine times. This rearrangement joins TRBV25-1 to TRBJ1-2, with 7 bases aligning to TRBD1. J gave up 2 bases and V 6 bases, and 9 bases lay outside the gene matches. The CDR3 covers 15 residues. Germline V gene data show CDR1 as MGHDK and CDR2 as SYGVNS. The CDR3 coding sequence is TGTGCCAGCAGCCGACACGGGACAGAAAACTATGGCTACACCTTC. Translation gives CASSRHGTENYGYTF.

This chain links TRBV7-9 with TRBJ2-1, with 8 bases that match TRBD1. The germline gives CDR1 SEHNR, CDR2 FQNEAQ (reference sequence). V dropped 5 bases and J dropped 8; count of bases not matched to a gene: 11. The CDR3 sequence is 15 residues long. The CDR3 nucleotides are TGTGCCAGCAGCCGCCTGACAGGGGATGGGGATGAGCAGTTCTTC. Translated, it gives CASSRLTGDGDEQFF.

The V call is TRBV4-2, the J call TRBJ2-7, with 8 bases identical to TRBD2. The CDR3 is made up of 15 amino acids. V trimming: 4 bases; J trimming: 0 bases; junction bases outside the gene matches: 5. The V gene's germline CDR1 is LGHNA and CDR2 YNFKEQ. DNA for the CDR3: TGTGCCAGCAGCCTGACTAGCGTCAGCTCCTACGAGCAGTACTTC. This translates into CASSLTSVSSYEQYF.

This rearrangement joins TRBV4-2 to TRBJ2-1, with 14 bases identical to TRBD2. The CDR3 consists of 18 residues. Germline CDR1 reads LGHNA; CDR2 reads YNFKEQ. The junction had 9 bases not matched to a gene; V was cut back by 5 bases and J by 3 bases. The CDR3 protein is CASSSERGTSGGYNEQFF. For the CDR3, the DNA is TGTGCCAGCAGCTCAGAAAGGGGGACTAGCGGGGGCTACAATGAGCAGTTCTTC.

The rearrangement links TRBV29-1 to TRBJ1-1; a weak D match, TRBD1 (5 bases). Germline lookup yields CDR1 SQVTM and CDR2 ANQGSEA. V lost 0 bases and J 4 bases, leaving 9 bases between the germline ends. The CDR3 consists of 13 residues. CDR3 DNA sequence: TGCAGCGTTGAAGAGGGGAGGGGCACTGAAGCTTTCTTT. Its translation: CSVEEGRGTEAFF.

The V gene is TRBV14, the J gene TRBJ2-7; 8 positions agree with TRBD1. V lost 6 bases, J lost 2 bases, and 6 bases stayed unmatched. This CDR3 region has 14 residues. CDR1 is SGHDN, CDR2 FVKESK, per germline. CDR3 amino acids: CASSGQGATYEQYF. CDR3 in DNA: TGTGCCAGCAGTGGACAGGGTGCAACCTACGAGCAGTACTTC. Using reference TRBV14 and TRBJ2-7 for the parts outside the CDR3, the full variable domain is EAGVTQFPSHSVIEKGQTVTLRCDPISGHDNLYWYRRVMGKEIKFLLHFVKESKQDESGMPNNRFLAERTGGTYSTLKVQPAELEDSGVYFCASSGQGATYEQYFGPGTRLTVT.

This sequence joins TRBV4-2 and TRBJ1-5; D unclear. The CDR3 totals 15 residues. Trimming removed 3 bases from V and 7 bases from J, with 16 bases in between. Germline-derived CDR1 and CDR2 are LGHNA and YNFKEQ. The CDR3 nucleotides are TGTGCCAGCAGCCACAACAGCGGAGGCGAACAGCCCCAGCATTTT. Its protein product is CASSHNSGGEQPQHF.

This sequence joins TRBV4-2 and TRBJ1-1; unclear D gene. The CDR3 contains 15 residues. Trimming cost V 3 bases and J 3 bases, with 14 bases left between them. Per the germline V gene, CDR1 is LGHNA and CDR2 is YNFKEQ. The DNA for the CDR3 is TGTGCCAGCAGCCAGGAGAGACTACCTTACACTGAAGCTTTCTTT. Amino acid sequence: CASSQERLPYTEAFF.

This chain's CDR3 is CASSQLLGSRDYTF. In DNA form, the CDR3 reads TGCGCCAGCAGCCAACTCCTGGGAAGCAGGGACTACACCTTC. The rearrangement links TRBV4-1 to TRBJ1-2, with D possibly matching TRBD1 (5 bases). From germline, CDR1 is MGHRA and CDR2 YSYEKL. Trimming shortened V by 2 bases and J by 10 bases, and 17 bases separated the two germline ends. This CDR3 has 14 residues.

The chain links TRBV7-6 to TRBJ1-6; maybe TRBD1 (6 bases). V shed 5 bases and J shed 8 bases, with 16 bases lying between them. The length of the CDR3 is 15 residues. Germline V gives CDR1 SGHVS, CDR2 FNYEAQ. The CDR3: CASSPQTGFHSPLHF. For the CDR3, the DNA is TGTGCCAGCAGCCCCCAAACAGGGTTTCATTCACCCCTCCACTTT. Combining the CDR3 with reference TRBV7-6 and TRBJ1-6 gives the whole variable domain GAGVSQSPRYKVTKRGQDVALRCDPISGHVSLYWYRQALGQGPEFLTYFNYEAQQDKSGLPNDRFSAERPEGSISTLTIQRTEQRDSAMYRCASSPQTGFHSPLHFGNGTRLTVT.